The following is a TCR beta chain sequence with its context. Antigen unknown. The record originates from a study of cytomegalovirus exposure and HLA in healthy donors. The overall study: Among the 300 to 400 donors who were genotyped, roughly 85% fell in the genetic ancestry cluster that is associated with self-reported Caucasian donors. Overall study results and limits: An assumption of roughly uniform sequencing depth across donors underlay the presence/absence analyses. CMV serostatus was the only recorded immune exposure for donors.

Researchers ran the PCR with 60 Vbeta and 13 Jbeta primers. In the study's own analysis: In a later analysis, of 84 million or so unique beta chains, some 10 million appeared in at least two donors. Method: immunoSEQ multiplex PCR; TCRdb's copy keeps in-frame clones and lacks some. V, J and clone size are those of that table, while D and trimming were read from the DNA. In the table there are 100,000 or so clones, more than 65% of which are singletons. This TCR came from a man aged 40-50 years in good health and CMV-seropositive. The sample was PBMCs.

CDR3 sequence (DNA): TGTGCCAGCAGTTTTCACAGGGGTATGAACACTGAAGCTTTCTTT. Amino acid sequence: CASSFHRGMNTEAFF. This rearrangement joins TRBV27 to TRBJ1-1; 7 bases agree with TRBD1. Germline loops: CDR1 MNHEY, CDR2 SMNVEV (reference sequence). Losses at the gene ends were 3 bases for V and 0 bases for J; bases not matched to a gene: 4. The CDR3 runs to 15 residues.